This T cell receptor beta chain was found in a study of shared clonotypes between healthy human individuals. The protocol was immunoSEQ multiplex PCR, while the TCRdb copy is restricted to in-frame clones and leaves out a portion. Of some 470,000 clones listed, around 80% are singletons. From germline, CDR1 is SQVTM and CDR2 ANQGSEA. Between the trimmed V and J ends, which lost 0 bases and 8 bases, there was a span of 13 bases. This CDR3 comprises 13 residues. This clone showed up many times. The sequence was obtained from a woman between 40 and 55 years old in good health. Some clones in this sample may be carry-over from other donors' samples. The rearrangement joins TRBV29-1 to TRBJ1-2; tentative D call: TRBD1 (6 bases). The specimen sequenced was PBMCs. In nucleotides, the CDR3 is TGCAGCGTTGAAGACATTACAGGGTTAGGCTACACCTTC. Its protein is CSVEDITGLGYTF.